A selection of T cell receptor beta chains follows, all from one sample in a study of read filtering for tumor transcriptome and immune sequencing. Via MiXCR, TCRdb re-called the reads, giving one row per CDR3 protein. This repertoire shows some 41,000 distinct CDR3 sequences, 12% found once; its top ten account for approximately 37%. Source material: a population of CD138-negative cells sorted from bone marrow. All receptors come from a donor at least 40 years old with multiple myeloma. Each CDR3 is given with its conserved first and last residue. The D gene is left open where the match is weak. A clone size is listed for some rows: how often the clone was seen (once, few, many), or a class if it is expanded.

cdr3_nt: TGCAGTGCTGCTGCGGAGACAGCCAATAATTCACCCCTCCACTTT
cdr3_aa: CSAAAETANNSPLHF
v_call: TRBV20-1
j_call: TRBJ1-6
clone_size: many
d_call: .

cdr3_nt: TGCAGCGTCCTAGCGTCCAGACTCCAAGAGACCCAGTACTTC
cdr3_aa: CSVLASRLQETQYF
v_call: TRBV29-1
j_call: TRBJ2-5
clone_size: many
d_call: .

cdr3_nt: TGTGCCAGCAGCGTCAGGCTTGGGGCCTCGAACACTGAAGCTTTCTTT
cdr3_aa: CASSVRLGASNTEAFF
v_call: TRBV7-9
j_call: TRBJ1-1
clone_size: many
d_call: .

cdr3_nt: TGTGCCAGCAGCCCACTAGGGAGCTCCTACAATGAGCAGTTCTTC
cdr3_aa: CASSPLGSSYNEQFF
v_call: TRBV7-9
j_call: TRBJ2-1
clone_size: many
d_call: .

cdr3_nt: TGTGCCAGCGGGCCGGGGCCGCCGGCCGGCTACACCTTC
cdr3_aa: CASGPGPPAGYTF
v_call: TRBV6-5
j_call: TRBJ1-2
clone_size: few
d_call: .

cdr3_nt: TGTGCCAGCAGACTAGCGGGGGGTTCCTACAATGAGCAGTTCTTC
cdr3_aa: CASRLAGGSYNEQFF
v_call: TRBV27
j_call: TRBJ2-1
clone_size: many
d_call: TRBD2

cdr3_nt: TGCGCCAGCAGCCAAGAGTCACAGGGGGCGGGGGCCAATCAGCCCCAGCATTTT
cdr3_aa: CASSQESQGAGANQPQHF
v_call: TRBV4-1
j_call: TRBJ1-5
clone_size: many
d_call: TRBD1

cdr3_nt: TGTGCCAGCAGTTCGGGACAGGGGGCTCTTACTGAAGCTTTCTTT
cdr3_aa: CASSSGQGALTEAFF
v_call: TRBV27
j_call: TRBJ1-1
clone_size: many
d_call: TRBD1

cdr3_nt: TGTGCCAGCAGTTTACCCGATAGTCGGCAGCAGTACTTC
cdr3_aa: CASSLPDSRQQYF
v_call: TRBV28
j_call: TRBJ2-7
clone_size: many
d_call: .

cdr3_nt: TGTGCCAGCAGTGCAACTAGCGGGGGGGCCGCAGATACGCAGTATTTT
cdr3_aa: CASSATSGGAADTQYF
v_call: TRBV2
j_call: TRBJ2-3
clone_size: many
d_call: TRBD2

cdr3_nt: TGTGCCAGTAGTCCTCCTCCACCGTCGGGCTACACCTTC
cdr3_aa: CASSPPPPSGYTF
v_call: TRBV19
j_call: TRBJ1-2
clone_size: many
d_call: .

cdr3_nt: TGCAGTGCTAGAGGGATTGCATACGACAGGCTCTCCTACGAGCAGTACTTC
cdr3_aa: CSARGIAYDRLSYEQYF
v_call: TRBV20-1
j_call: TRBJ2-7
clone_size: many
d_call: .

cdr3_nt: TGTGCCAGCAGCCCCACCGCATTTAGCTCCTACAATGAGCAGTTCTTC
cdr3_aa: CASSPTAFSSYNEQFF
v_call: TRBV7-9
j_call: TRBJ2-1
clone_size: many
d_call: .

cdr3_nt: TGCGCCAGCAGCTTCGGGGGTATGAACACTGAAGCTTTCTTT
cdr3_aa: CASSFGGMNTEAFF
v_call: TRBV5-1
j_call: TRBJ1-1
clone_size: many
d_call: .

cdr3_nt: TGTGCCAGCAGCTTTCACCGCGGGGGGAGCACCGGGGAGCTGTTTTTT
cdr3_aa: CASSFHRGGSTGELFF
v_call: TRBV11-3
j_call: TRBJ2-2
clone_size: many
d_call: TRBD2

cdr3_nt: TGTGCCAGCAGCCGGGGCTCCTACAATGAGCAGTTCTTC
cdr3_aa: CASSRGSYNEQFF
v_call: TRBV7-2
j_call: TRBJ2-1
clone_size: many
d_call: .

cdr3_nt: TGCAGTGCTAGACAAAAACAGGGAAATAGCAATCAGCCCCAGCATTTT
cdr3_aa: CSARQKQGNSNQPQHF
v_call: TRBV20-1
j_call: TRBJ1-5
clone_size: .
d_call: .

cdr3_nt: TGTGCCAGCAGCGAGATACCGTCCGGGACAGGTCAAGAGACCCAGTACTTC
cdr3_aa: CASSEIPSGTGQETQYF
v_call: TRBV11-2
j_call: TRBJ2-5
clone_size: many
d_call: TRBD1

cdr3_nt: TGTGCCAGCAGAGGAACTAGGAGCACAGATACGCAGTATTTT
cdr3_aa: CASRGTRSTDTQYF
v_call: TRBV27
j_call: TRBJ2-3
clone_size: many
d_call: .

cdr3_nt: TGCAGTGCTAGAGAAACAAAGATGGGGCAGCCCCAGCATTTT
cdr3_aa: CSARETKMGQPQHF
v_call: TRBV20-1
j_call: TRBJ1-5
clone_size: many
d_call: .

cdr3_nt: TGTGCCACCAGCAGAGATTTGCGGGCAACAGGAGAGACCCAGTACTTC
cdr3_aa: CATSRDLRATGETQYF
v_call: TRBV15
j_call: TRBJ2-5
clone_size: many
d_call: .

cdr3_nt: TGCGCCAGCAGCGAGGACAACGCGAACACCGGGGAGCTGTTTTTT
cdr3_aa: CASSEDNANTGELFF
v_call: TRBV5-1
j_call: TRBJ2-2
clone_size: many
d_call: .

cdr3_nt: TGTGCCAGCAGTTACTCGATGGGACAGTCGTACGAGCAGTACTTC
cdr3_aa: CASSYSMGQSYEQYF
v_call: TRBV6-6
j_call: TRBJ2-7
clone_size: many
d_call: TRBD1

cdr3_nt: TGTGCCAGCAGCTTCGGGGGTTCTGGTCCCACAGATACGCAGTATTTT
cdr3_aa: CASSFGGSGPTDTQYF
v_call: TRBV5-5
j_call: TRBJ2-3
clone_size: many
d_call: .

cdr3_nt: TGTGCCAGCAGCCCAGGGACTAGCACCGAGCAGTACTTC
cdr3_aa: CASSPGTSTEQYF
v_call: TRBV7-6
j_call: TRBJ2-7
clone_size: many
d_call: TRBD2

cdr3_nt: TGTGCCAGCAGTTCACAACGAGACAGGGAGTATAGCAATCAGCCCCAGCATTTT
cdr3_aa: CASSSQRDREYSNQPQHF
v_call: TRBV27
j_call: TRBJ1-5
clone_size: .
d_call: TRBD1

cdr3_nt: TGTGCCAGCAGTCCGCTACGACCAGACAATGAGCAGTTCTTC
cdr3_aa: CASSPLRPDNEQFF
v_call: TRBV28
j_call: TRBJ2-1
clone_size: medium-sized
d_call: .

cdr3_nt: TGTGCCAGCACCCGGAGAGATGCAGGGGGCGGCCAGCAGTACTTC
cdr3_aa: CASTRRDAGGGQQYF
v_call: TRBV6-1
j_call: TRBJ2-7
clone_size: .
d_call: TRBD1

cdr3_nt: TGTGCCAGCAGCTTGGCCCCGGGTTCTGGGGCCAACGTCCTGACTTTC
cdr3_aa: CASSLAPGSGANVLTF
v_call: TRBV5-5
j_call: TRBJ2-6
clone_size: many
d_call: .

cdr3_nt: TGTGCCAGCAGGGCCGGGACAGTGTACAATGAGCAGTTCTTC
cdr3_aa: CASRAGTVYNEQFF
v_call: TRBV6-6
j_call: TRBJ2-1
clone_size: many
d_call: TRBD1

cdr3_nt: TGTGCCAGCAGCCCTAGGGGGGCCCGTGTGGAGACCCAGTACTTC
cdr3_aa: CASSPRGARVETQYF
v_call: TRBV28
j_call: TRBJ2-5
clone_size: many
d_call: .

cdr3_nt: TGTGCCAGTAGTAGCATGGGGACCCAGTACTTC
cdr3_aa: CASSSMGTQYF
v_call: TRBV19
j_call: TRBJ2-5
clone_size: many
d_call: .

cdr3_nt: TGTGCCAGCAGCCAAGGCCCCCCGAACACTGAAGCTTTCTTT
cdr3_aa: CASSQGPPNTEAFF
v_call: TRBV3-1
j_call: TRBJ1-1
clone_size: few
d_call: .

cdr3_nt: TGTGCCAGCAGCGACACCGGGGAGCTGTTTTTT
cdr3_aa: CASSDTGELFF
v_call: TRBV9
j_call: TRBJ2-2
clone_size: many
d_call: .

cdr3_nt: TGTGCCAGCAGCTTAGGAGGAGGAGCTGGCCTGGCGCAGTACTTC
cdr3_aa: CASSLGGGAGLAQYF
v_call: TRBV7-9
j_call: TRBJ2-7
clone_size: many
d_call: .